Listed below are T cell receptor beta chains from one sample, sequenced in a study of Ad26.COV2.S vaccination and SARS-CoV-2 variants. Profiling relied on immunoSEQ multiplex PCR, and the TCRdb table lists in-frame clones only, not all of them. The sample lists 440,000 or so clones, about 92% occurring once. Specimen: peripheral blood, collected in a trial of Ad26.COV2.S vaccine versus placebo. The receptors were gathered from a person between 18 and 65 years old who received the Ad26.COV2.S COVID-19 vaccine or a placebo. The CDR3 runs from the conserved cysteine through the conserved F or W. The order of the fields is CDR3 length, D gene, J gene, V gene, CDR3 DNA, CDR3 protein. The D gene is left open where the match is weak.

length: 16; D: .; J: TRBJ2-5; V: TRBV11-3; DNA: TGTGCCAGCAGCTTAGAGGGCCCCGGCCCCCAAGAGACCCAGTACTTC; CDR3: CASSLEGPGPQETQYF
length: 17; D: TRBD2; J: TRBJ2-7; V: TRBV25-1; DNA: TGTGCCAGCAGTATGAGACTAGCGGGAGGGAGCTCCTACGAGCAGTACTTC; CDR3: CASSMRLAGGSSYEQYF
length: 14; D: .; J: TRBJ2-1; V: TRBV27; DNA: TGTGCCAGCAGAAAGGGCGGGGCCCACAATGAGCAGTTCTTC; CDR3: CASRKGGAHNEQFF
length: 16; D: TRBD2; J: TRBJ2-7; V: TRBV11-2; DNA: TGTGCCAGCAGCTCTTCTCTAGCGGGGAACCCCTACGAGCAGTACTTC; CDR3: CASSSSLAGNPYEQYF
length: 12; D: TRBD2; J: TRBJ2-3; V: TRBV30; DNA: TGTGCCTGGGGGGGAGGGACAGATACGCAGTATTTT; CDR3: CAWGGGTDTQYF
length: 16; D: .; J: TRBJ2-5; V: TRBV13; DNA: TGTGCCAGCAGCTTCCGGGAGTCCACTTTGTGGGAGACCCAGTACTTC; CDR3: CASSFRESTLWETQYF
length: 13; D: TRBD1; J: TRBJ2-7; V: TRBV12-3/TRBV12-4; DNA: TGTGCCAGCAGTAACAGGGGGCGTTACGAGCAGTACTTC; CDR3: CASSNRGRYEQYF
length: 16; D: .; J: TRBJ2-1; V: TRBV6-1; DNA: TGTGCCAGCAGTGACCTCAGGGAGGCCTCCCACAATGAGCAGTTCTTC; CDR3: CASSDLREASHNEQFF
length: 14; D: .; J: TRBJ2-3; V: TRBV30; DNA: TGTGCCTGGAGTTCAACGGGAGTCGGAGATACGCAGTATTTT; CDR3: CAWSSTGVGDTQYF
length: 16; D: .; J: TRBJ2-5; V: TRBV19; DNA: TGTGCCAGTAGTCCCGGTGGAGTTCGTACCCAAGAGACCCAGTACTTC; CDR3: CASSPGGVRTQETQYF